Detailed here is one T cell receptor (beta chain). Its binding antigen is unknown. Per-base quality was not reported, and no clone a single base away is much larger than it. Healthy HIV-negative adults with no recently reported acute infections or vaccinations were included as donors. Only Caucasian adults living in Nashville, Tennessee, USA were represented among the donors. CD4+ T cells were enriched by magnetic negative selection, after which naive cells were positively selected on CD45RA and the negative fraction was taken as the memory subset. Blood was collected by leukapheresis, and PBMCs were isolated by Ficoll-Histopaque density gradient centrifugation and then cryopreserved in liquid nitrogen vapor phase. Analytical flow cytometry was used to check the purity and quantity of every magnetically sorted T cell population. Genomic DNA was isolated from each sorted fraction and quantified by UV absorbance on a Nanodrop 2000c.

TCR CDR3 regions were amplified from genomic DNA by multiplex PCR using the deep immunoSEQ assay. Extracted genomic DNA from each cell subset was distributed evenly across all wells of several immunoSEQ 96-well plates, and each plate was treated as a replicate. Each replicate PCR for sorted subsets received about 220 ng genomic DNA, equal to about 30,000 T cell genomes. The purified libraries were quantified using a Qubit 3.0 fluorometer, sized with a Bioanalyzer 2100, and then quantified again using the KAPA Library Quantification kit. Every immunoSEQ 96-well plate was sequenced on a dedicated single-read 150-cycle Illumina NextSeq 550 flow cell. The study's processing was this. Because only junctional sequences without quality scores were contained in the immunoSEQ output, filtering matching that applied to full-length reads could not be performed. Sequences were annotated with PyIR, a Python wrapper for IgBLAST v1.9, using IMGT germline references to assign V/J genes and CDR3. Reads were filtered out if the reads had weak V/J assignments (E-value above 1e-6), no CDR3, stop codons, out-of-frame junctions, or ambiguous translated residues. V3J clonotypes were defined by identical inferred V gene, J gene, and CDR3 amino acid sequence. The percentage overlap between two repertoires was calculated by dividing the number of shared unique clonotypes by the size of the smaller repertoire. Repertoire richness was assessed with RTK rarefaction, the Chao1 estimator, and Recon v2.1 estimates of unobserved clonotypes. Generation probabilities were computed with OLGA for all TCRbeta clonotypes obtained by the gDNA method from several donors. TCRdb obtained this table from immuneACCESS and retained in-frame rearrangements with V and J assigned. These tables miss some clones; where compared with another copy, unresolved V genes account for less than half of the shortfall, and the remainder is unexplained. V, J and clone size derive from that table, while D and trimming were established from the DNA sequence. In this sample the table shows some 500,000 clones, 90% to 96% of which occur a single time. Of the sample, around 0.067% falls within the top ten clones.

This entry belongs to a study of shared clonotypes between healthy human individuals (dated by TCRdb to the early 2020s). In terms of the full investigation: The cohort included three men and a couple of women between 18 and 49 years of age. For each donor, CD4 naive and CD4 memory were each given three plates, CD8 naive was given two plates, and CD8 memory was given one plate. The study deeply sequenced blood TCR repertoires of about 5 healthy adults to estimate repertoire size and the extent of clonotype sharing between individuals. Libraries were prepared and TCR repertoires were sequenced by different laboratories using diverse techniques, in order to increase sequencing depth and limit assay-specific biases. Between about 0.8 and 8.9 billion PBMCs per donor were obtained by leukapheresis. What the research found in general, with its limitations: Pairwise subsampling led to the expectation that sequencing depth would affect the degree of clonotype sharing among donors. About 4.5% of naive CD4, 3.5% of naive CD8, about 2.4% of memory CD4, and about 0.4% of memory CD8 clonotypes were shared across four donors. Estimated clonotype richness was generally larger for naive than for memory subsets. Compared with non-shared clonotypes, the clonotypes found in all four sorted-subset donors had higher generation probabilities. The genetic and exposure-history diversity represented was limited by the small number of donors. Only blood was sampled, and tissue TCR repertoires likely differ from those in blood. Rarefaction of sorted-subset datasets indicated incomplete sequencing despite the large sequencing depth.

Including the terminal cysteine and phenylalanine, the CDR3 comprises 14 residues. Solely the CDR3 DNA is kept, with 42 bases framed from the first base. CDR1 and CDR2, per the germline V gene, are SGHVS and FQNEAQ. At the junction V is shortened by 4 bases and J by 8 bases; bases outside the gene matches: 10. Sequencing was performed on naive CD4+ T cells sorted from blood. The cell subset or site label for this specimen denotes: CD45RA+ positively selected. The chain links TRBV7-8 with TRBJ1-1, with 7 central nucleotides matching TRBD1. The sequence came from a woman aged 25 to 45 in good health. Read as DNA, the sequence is TGTGCCAGCAGCTCTAGGGGGCAGCTTCTCGAAGCTTTCTTT. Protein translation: CASSSRGQLLEAFF.